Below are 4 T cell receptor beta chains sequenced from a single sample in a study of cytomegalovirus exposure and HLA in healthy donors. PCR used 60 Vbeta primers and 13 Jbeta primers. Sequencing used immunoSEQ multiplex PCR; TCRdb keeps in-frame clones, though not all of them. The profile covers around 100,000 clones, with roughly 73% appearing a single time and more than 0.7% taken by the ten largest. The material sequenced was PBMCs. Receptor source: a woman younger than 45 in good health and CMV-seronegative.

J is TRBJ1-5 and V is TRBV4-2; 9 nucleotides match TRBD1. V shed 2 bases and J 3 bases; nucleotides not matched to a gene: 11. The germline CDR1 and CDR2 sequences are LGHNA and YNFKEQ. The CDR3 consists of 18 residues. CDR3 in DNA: TGTGCCAGCAGCCAAACCGGTACAGGGGGCTCGGACAATCAGCCCCAGCATTTT. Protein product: CASSQTGTGGSDNQPQHF.

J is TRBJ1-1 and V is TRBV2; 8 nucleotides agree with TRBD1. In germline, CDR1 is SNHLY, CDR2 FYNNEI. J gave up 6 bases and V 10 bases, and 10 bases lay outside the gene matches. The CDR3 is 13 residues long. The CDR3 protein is CATSPQGEAEAFF. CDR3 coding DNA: TGTGCCACCTCACCACAGGGGGAAGCTGAAGCTTTCTTT. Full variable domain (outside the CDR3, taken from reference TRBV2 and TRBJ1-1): EPEVTQTPSHQVTQMGQEVILRCVPISNHLYFYWYRQILGQKVEFLVSFYNNEISEKSEIFDDQFSVERPDGSNFTLKIRSTKLEDSAMYFCATSPQGEAEAFFGQGTRLTVV.

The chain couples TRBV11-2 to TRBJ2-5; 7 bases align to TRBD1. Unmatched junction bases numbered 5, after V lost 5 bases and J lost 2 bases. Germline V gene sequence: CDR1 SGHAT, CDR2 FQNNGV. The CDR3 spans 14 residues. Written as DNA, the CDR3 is TGTGCCAGCAGCACCGGGACAGTACAAGAGACCCAGTACTTC. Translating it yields CASSTGTVQETQYF.

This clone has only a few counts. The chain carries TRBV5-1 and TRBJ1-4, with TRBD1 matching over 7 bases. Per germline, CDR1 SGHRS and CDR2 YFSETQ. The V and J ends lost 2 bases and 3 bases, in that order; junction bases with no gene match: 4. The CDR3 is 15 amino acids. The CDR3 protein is CASSLSTGSNEKLFF. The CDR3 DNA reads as TGCGCCAGCAGCTTATCGACAGGGTCTAATGAAAAACTGTTTTTT.